This T cell receptor (beta chain) originates from a study of T-cell memory formation after mild COVID-19. Study-wide points: Mainly CM and EM harbored the contracting CD4+ clones; mainly EMRA harbored the CD8+ ones.

Regarding this clonotype: No antigen is known for it.

From the 5' RACE reads, TCRdb called clonotypes with MiXCR, one entry per CDR3 protein. This repertoire shows 400,000 to 500,000 distinct CDR3 sequences, 18% found once; its top ten account for under 25%. V lost 5 bases and J 5 bases, leaving 11 bases between the germline ends. Germline CDR1 is DFQATT and CDR2 is SNEGSKA (reference sequence). This CDR3 is 12 amino acids long. The sequence was collected from a man younger than 30 who had mild COVID-19 (a few samples of this study predate the infection). Cell type and time point are not known. The chain is built from TRBV20-1 and TRBJ2-3; possible D gene TRBD2, 6 bases. Sequences were obtained from PBMCs or a T cell subset sorted from them (not recorded which). The CDR3 coding sequence is TGCAGTGCTGCACCGCGGGGAGATACGCAGTATTTT. Encoded protein: CSAAPRGDTQYF.